Presented here are 29 T cell receptor beta chains from one specimen sequenced in a study of read filtering for tumor transcriptome and immune sequencing. From approximately 430 ng of RNA, a library with molecular barcoded alpha/delta and beta/gamma adaptors was made. TCRdb re-called the reads through MiXCR, storing one row per CDR3 protein. The table shows tens of thousands of distinct CDR3 sequences, with around 21% occurring only once. The sequencing sample was made of a population of CD138-negative cells sorted from bone marrow. Receptors were obtained from a donor at least 40 years old with multiple myeloma.

This clonotype has ten or more counts. The J gene is TRBJ2-3, the V gene TRBV20-1, with a tentative D call TRBD2 (5 bases). In germline, CDR1 is DFQATT, CDR2 SNEGSKA (reference sequence). Trimming cost V 6 bases and J 2 bases, with 15 bases left between them. This CDR3 has 14 amino acids. The CDR3 region has the DNA TGCAGTGCGGGCCCCCCGGGGATCACAGATACGCAGTATTTT. The encoded protein is CSAGPPGITDTQYF.

This clonotype was observed at least ten times. The rearrangement links TRBV3-1 to TRBJ2-2, with D tentatively TRBD1 or TRBD2 (5 bases each). Trimming pared 7 bases from V and 2 bases from J, leaving 14 bases between. This CDR3 has 15 amino acids. Germline V gene sequence: CDR1 LGHDT, CDR2 YNNKEL (reference sequence). As DNA, the CDR3 is TGTGCCAGCAAGATAGGGACGGACAACACCGGGGAGCTGTTTTTT. Translating it yields CASKIGTDNTGELFF.

This clonotype has ten or more counts. The V gene is TRBV5-1, the J gene TRBJ2-7; 8 bases fit TRBD2. The germline CDR1 and CDR2 sequences are SGHRS and YFSETQ. The V and J ends lost 3 bases and 2 bases, in that order; junction bases with no gene match: 7. This CDR3 has 15 residues. The CDR3 DNA sequence: TGCGCCAGCAGCTCCTCCGGCGGGGGGACCTACGAGCAGTACTTC. Its translation: CASSSSGGGTYEQYF.

This clonotype was counted ten times or more. The chain links TRBV29-1 to TRBJ1-1; D is possibly TRBD1 (5 bases). The CDR3 extends over 10 amino acids. V was pared by 8 bases and J by 3 bases, with 7 bases between. CDR1 and CDR2 (germline): SQVTM, ANQGSEA. In nucleotides, the CDR3 is TGCAGCTCAGGGCACACTGAAGCTTTCTTT. This codes for CSSGHTEAFF.

This clonotype was counted many times. V and J are TRBV4-2 and TRBJ2-7; 10 bases agree with TRBD1. The CDR3 spans 16 residues. CDR1 and CDR2 from the germline V gene are LGHNA and YNFKEQ. The V and J ends lost 3 bases and 2 bases, in that order; junction bases with no gene match: 7. The CDR3 here is CASSHLGDRGTYEQYF. The CDR3, as DNA: TGTGCCAGCAGCCACCTGGGGGACAGGGGTACCTACGAGCAGTACTTC.

This clonotype was counted between two and nine times. V and J are TRBV6-5 and TRBJ2-3; 7 positions agree with TRBD2. Trimming cost V 6 bases and J 6 bases; bases outside gene matches: 12. CDR1 is MNHEY, CDR2 SVGAGI, per germline. The CDR3 length is 15 residues. The CDR3 region has the DNA TGTGCCAGCAGCATGGGACTACCCTCGTCTGATACGCAGTATTTT. This codes for CASSMGLPSSDTQYF.

This chain joins TRBV20-1 and TRBJ2-2; 9 nucleotides line up with TRBD2. Germline lookup yields CDR1 DFQATT and CDR2 SNEGSKA (reference sequence). V shed 6 bases, J shed 4 bases, and the junction held 15 bases outside the gene matches. The CDR3 runs to 17 residues. CDR3 DNA: TGCAGTGCCGGCGGGAGGGCCTCAGCGCGAGCCACCGGGGAGCTGTTTTTT. Its protein is CSAGGRASARATGELFF.

This clonotype has at least ten counts. As DNA, the CDR3 is TGTGCCACCAGCAGAGGTTCGGGGGGAGAGACCCAGTACTTC. Residues: CATSRGSGGETQYF. The V call is TRBV15, the J call TRBJ2-5, with 7 nucleotides matching TRBD2. This CDR3 comprises 14 residues. CDR1 and CDR2 (germline): LNHNV, YYDKDF (reference sequence). With 1 base clipped from V and 4 bases from J, the junction kept 3 bases outside the gene matches.

This clonotype has at least ten counts. This sequence joins TRBV29-1 and TRBJ1-1, with D uncertain. This CDR3 has 14 residues. Germline loops: CDR1 SQVTM, CDR2 ANQGSEA. Trimming cost V 5 bases and J 10 bases, with 23 bases left between them. The CDR3 is CSVPGVQQPLRAFF. CDR3 nucleotides: TGCAGCGTTCCCGGCGTGCAACAACCTTTGCGAGCTTTCTTT.

Comment on this clonotype: This clone may be a read error of a much larger clone one base away. This chain uses TRBV20-1 with TRBJ2-5; TRBD2 might be the D (6 bases). CDR1 and CDR2 (germline): DFQATT, SNEGSKA (reference sequence). The length of the CDR3 is 12 residues. The CDR3 loop reads CNAPLAEETQYF. Written as DNA, the CDR3 is TGCAATGCACCCTTAGCGGAAGAGACCCAGTACTTC.

This clonotype occurred many times. V is TRBV6-6 and J is TRBJ1-5; TRBD1 is a possible D gene (6 bases). Trimming took off 6 bases at V and 2 bases at J, with 14 bases between the two ends. CDR1 is MNHNY and CDR2 is SVGAGI in the germline V gene (reference sequence). The length of the CDR3 is 15 residues. CDR3 sequence: CASSKQGLGNQPQHF. The DNA for the CDR3 is TGTGCCAGCAGCAAACAGGGCTTGGGCAATCAGCCCCAGCATTTT.

This clonotype was picked up one time. Since a much larger clone is just one base distant, this may be a read error. The conserved closing phenylalanine or tryptophan is absent in this CDR3, likely reflecting a read error. The chain joins TRBV7-2 to TRBJ2-5; D is perhaps TRBD2 (5 bases). The CDR3 has 15 residues. V lost 1 base, J lost 5 bases, and 14 bases lay in between. Germline CDR1 SGHTA, CDR2 FQGNSA. The CDR3, as DNA: TGTGCCAGCAGCTTAGATCGAGGGATGGGGGAGACCCAGTACCTC. This encodes CASSLDRGMGETQYL.

This sequence joins TRBV28 and TRBJ2-7, with 11 bases matching TRBD2. Germline CDR1 reads MDHEN; CDR2 reads SYDVKM. V shed 10 bases, J shed 2 bases, and the junction held 4 bases outside the gene matches. CDR3 length equals 13 residues. The CDR3 protein is CATGLAAPYEQYF. The CDR3 region has the DNA TGTGCCACGGGACTAGCGGCCCCCTACGAGCAGTACTTC.

The chain carries TRBV6-2 or TRBV6-3 and TRBJ2-2; 7 bases fit TRBD1. Losses at the gene ends were 6 bases for V and 5 bases for J; bases not matched to a gene: 0. Germline V lookup: CDR1 MNHEY, CDR2 SVGEGT. This CDR3 has 12 residues. The DNA for the CDR3 is TGTGCCAGCAGGGACAGGACCGGGGAGCTGTTTTTT. This sequence encodes CASRDRTGELFF.

In this sample, this clonotype turned up many times. The V and J genes are TRBV6-5 and TRBJ1-1; no firm D call. Trimming shortened V by 8 bases and J by 1 base, and 11 bases separated the two germline ends. This CDR3 region has 13 residues. Germline values: CDR1 MNHEY, CDR2 SVGAGI. For the CDR3, the DNA is TGTGCCAGCTCTCGGGGTGAGAACACTGAAGCTTTCTTT. Its protein product is CASSRGENTEAFF.

This clonotype has only a few counts. V is TRBV24-1 and J is TRBJ1-5; D might be TRBD1 (5 bases). V was trimmed by 3 bases and J by 6 bases, leaving 14 bases between them. CDR3 length: 15 amino acids. Germline CDR1 reads KGHDR; CDR2 reads SFDVKD. Here the CDR3 reads CATSDAGRKSQPQHF. Written as DNA, the CDR3 is TGTGCCACCAGTGATGCGGGACGGAAAAGTCAGCCCCAGCATTTT.

In regard to this clonotype: The junction departs from germline at one end; a sequencing error may be responsible. The chain links TRBV5-1 to TRBJ1-1, with TRBD1 matching over 8 bases. This CDR3 spans 14 amino acids. Germline V lookup: CDR1 SGHRS, CDR2 YFSETQ. CDR3: CAGSLRTGPTEAFF. Here the CDR3 DNA reads TGCGCCGGCAGCTTAAGGACAGGGCCCACTGAAGCTTTCTTT.

There are a few counts of this clonotype. The chain carries TRBV6-2 or TRBV6-3 and TRBJ2-5; D call uncertain. Per germline, CDR1 MNHEY and CDR2 SVGEGT. The CDR3 is 13 residues long. Trimming left V 0 bases short and J 7 bases short, with 9 bases between. The CDR3 sequence is CASSYSKFGTQYF. As DNA, the CDR3 is TGTGCCAGCAGTTACTCGAAGTTTGGGACCCAGTACTTC.

V usage is TRBV19 and J usage is TRBJ2-4; D remains unclear. Trimming took 5 bases from V and 0 from J, leaving 8 bases between them. The CDR3 extends over 14 amino acids. The germline gives CDR1 LNHDA, CDR2 SQIVND (reference sequence). The CDR3 DNA reads as TGTGCCAGTAGTTTAAGAGAAGCCAAAAACATTCAGTACTTC. This codes for CASSLREAKNIQYF.

In its sample, this clonotype was seen many times. J is TRBJ2-7 and V is TRBV28; TRBD2 is a possible D gene (6 bases). Trimming removed 6 bases from V and 5 bases from J, with 20 bases in between. In germline, CDR1 is MDHEN, CDR2 SYDVKM. CDR3 size: 15 residues. Written as DNA, the CDR3 is TGTGCCAGCAGCTTACGGGACTTCCCAGCCCACGAGCAGTACTTC. Encoded protein: CASSLRDFPAHEQYF.

The table lists this clonotype with many counts. The chain combines TRBV6-5 with TRBJ2-2; no clear D. V lost 6 bases, J lost 6 bases, and 11 bases lay in between. CDR1 MNHEY and CDR2 SVGAGI come from the germline V gene. The CDR3 runs 13 residues. CDR3 residues: CASRLGAAGELFF. CDR3 nucleotides: TGTGCCAGCAGACTTGGAGCAGCCGGGGAGCTGTTTTTT.

This clonotype was seen ten or more times. V is TRBV29-1 and J is TRBJ1-1; 12 nucleotides align to TRBD1. J lost 0 bases, V lost 5 bases, and 13 bases had no gene match. This CDR3 comprises 18 residues. Per germline, CDR1 SQVTM and CDR2 ANQGSEA. This CDR3 reads CSVTLGQGALWVNTEAFF. The DNA for the CDR3 is TGCAGCGTTACGTTGGGACAGGGGGCACTCTGGGTGAACACTGAAGCTTTCTTT.

Points on this clonotype: This CDR3 fails to terminate in the conserved phenylalanine or tryptophan, so it likely reflects a read error. This chain connects TRBV29-1 to TRBJ2-1; D remains ambiguous. V was pared by 2 bases and J by 4 bases, with 6 bases between. The germline CDR1 and CDR2 sequences are SQVTM and ANQGSEA. The length of the CDR3 is 12 residues. CDR3 sequence reads: CSVERGYNEQFL. The CDR3 nucleotides read TGCAGCGTTGAACGCGGTTACAATGAGCAGTTCCTA.

This clonotype was seen many times. This rearrangement joins TRBV18 to TRBJ1-5; D is ambiguous. The CDR3 consists of 12 residues. The germline CDR1 and CDR2 sequences are KGHSH and LQKENI. The germline V and J ends were trimmed by 3 bases and 8 bases, with 8 bases remaining between them. Written as DNA, the CDR3 is TGTGCCAGCTCACCCCCAGGCAAGCCCCAGCATTTT. This codes for CASSPPGKPQHF.

This clonotype has more than one count but fewer than ten. V usage is TRBV20-1 and J usage is TRBJ1-5; D is ambiguous. V was trimmed by 3 bases and J by 1 base, leaving 7 bases between them. Germline V gene sequence: CDR1 DFQATT, CDR2 SNEGSKA (reference sequence). CDR3 size: 13 residues. The DNA for the CDR3 is TGCAGTGCTAGTCATAGGAGCAATCAGCCCCAGCATTTT. Its translation is CSASHRSNQPQHF.

This clonotype was counted ten times or more. The chain carries TRBV30 and TRBJ2-2; the D is unclear. Trimming took off 2 bases at V and 5 bases at J, with 3 bases between the two ends. In germline, CDR1 is GTSNPN, CDR2 SVGIG (reference sequence). This CDR3 region has 11 residues. In nucleotides, the CDR3 is TGTGCCTGGAGTAGGACCGGGGAGCTGTTTTTT. This codes for CAWSRTGELFF.

This clonotype was recorded many times. The chain joins TRBV27 to TRBJ2-5; 7 bases are a match to TRBD1. This CDR3 region has 15 residues. V dropped 6 bases and J dropped 1; count of bases not matched to a gene: 8. Germline CDR1 MNHEY, CDR2 SMNVEV (reference sequence). DNA of the CDR3: TGTGCCAGCAGCGTACGACAGGGAGTCCAAGAGACCCAGTACTTC. As protein: CASSVRQGVQETQYF.

This clonotype has at least ten counts. The rearrangement uses TRBV9 and TRBJ2-2, with D possibly called TRBD1 or TRBD2 (6 bases each). Germline V gives CDR1 SGDLS, CDR2 YYNGEE. The V gene lost 0 bases and the J gene lost 6 bases, with 27 bases spanning the gap. The CDR3 spans 20 residues. CDR3 protein: CASSVVLAFKGGRGAGELFF. CDR3 DNA sequence: TGTGCCAGCAGCGTAGTTCTGGCCTTTAAGGGGGGACGCGGGGCCGGGGAGCTGTTTTTT.

J is TRBJ1-5 and V is TRBV19; 11 positions match TRBD1. Germline V gene sequence: CDR1 LNHDA, CDR2 SQIVND (reference sequence). This CDR3 region has 16 residues. With 4 bases clipped from V and 5 bases from J, the junction kept 7 bases outside the gene matches. The CDR3 sequence: CASSTLGQGADQPQHF. The CDR3 coding sequence is TGTGCCAGTAGTACCCTCGGACAGGGGGCGGATCAGCCCCAGCATTTT.